This TCR beta chain stems from a study of T cell repertoires in cytomegalovirus infection. In the study overall: Public TCR beta signatures marked donors with CMV infection and the matching HLA. General study points: CMV-specific TCR beta clonotypes restricted by HLA-C dominated the ex vivo response.

TCRdb itself ran the reads through MiXCR, one entry per CDR3 protein. The repertoire consists of nearly 550,000 distinct CDR3 sequences, with approximately 17% occurring once and the leading ten covering around 25%. The germline V and J ends were trimmed by 3 bases and 12 bases, with 27 bases remaining between them. The CDR3 contains 17 residues. CDR1 and CDR2 (germline): MGHDK, SYGVNS. Ten or more counts support this clonotype. The antigen remains undetermined. Material: CD8+ T cells from PBMCs. The rearrangement uses TRBV25-1 and TRBJ2-1, with TRBD1 as a possible D gene (6 bases). This clonotype was obtained from a human donor in good health (CMV status not recorded). Some clones in this sample may be carry-over from other donors' samples. The CDR3 region has the DNA TGTGCCAGCAGTGATGGTCGGGAACAGGGAGCGACCGATGGGCAGTTCTTC. It codes for CASSDGREQGATDGQFF.